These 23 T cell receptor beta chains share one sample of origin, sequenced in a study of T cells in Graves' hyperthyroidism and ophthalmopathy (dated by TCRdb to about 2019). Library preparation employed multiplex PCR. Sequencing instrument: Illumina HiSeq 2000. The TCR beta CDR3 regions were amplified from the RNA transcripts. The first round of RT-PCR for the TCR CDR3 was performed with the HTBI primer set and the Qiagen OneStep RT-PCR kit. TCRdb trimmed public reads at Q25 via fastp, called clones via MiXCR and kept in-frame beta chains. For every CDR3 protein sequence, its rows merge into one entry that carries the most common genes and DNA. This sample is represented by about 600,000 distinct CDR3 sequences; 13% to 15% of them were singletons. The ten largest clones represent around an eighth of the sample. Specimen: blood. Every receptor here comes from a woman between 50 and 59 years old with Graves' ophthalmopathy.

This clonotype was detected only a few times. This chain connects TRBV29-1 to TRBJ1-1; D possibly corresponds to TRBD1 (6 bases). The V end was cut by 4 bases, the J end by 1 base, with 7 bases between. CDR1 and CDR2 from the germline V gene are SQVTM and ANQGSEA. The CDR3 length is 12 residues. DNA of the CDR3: TGCAGCGTTGGGGGACAGAACACTGAAGCTTTCTTT. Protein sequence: CSVGGQNTEAFF. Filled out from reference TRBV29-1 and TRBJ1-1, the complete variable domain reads SAVISQKPSRDICQRGTSLTIQCQVDSQVTMMFWYRQQPGQSLTLIATANQGSEATYESGFVIDKFPISRPNLTFSTLTVSNMSPEDSSIYLCSVGGQNTEAFFGQGTRLTVV.

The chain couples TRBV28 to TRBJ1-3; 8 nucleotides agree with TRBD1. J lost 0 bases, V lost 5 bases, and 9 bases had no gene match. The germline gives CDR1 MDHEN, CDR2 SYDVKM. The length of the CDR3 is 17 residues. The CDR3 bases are TGTGCCAGCAGTAGTTTGTGGGACAGGAACTCTGGAAACACCATATATTTT. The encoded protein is CASSSLWDRNSGNTIYF.

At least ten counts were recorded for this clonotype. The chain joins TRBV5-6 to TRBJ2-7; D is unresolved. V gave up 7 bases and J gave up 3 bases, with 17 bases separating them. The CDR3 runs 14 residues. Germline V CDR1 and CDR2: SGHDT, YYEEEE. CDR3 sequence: CASRIGRGSYEQYF. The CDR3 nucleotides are TGTGCCAGCCGCATCGGTAGAGGCAGCTACGAGCAGTACTTC. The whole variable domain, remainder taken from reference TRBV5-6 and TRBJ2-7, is DAGVTQSPTHLIKTRGQQVTLRCSPKSGHDTVSWYQQALGQGPQFIFQYYEEEERQRGNFPDRFSGHQFPNYSSELNVNALLLGDSALYLCASRIGRGSYEQYFGPGTRLTVT.

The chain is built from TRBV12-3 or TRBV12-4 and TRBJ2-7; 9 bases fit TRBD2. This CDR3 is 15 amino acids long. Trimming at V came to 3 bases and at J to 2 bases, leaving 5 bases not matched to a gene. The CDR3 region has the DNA TGTGCCAGCAGTTTCCTTGCGGGAGGGACCTACGAGCAGTACTTC. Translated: CASSFLAGGTYEQYF.

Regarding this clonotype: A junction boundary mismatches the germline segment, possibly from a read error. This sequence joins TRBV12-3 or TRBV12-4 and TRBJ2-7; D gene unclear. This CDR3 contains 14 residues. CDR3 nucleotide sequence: TGTGCCAGCTCTTTCTTTGTAGGGTCCTACGGGCAGTACTTC. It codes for CASSFFVGSYGQYF.

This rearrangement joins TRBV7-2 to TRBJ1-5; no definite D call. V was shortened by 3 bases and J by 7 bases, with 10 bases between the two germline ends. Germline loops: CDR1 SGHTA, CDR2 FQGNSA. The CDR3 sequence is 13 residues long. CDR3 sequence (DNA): TGTGCCAGCAGCTTCCCTGGTAGGCAGCCCCAGCATTTT. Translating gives CASSFPGRQPQHF.

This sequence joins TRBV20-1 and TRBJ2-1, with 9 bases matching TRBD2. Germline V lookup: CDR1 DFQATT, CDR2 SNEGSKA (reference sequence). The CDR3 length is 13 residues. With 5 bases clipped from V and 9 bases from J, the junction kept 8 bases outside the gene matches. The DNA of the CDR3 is TGCAGTGCTCTTAGCGGGAGAAGTATTGAGCAGTTCTTC. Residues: CSALSGRSIEQFF.

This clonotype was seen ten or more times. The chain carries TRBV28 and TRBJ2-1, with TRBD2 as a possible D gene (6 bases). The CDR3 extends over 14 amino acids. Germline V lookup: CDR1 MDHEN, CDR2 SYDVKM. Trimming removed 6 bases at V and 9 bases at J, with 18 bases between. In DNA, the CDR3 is TGTGCCAGCAGGCCAGGGACTCTCGCCCCTGAGCAGTTCTTC. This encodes CASRPGTLAPEQFF.

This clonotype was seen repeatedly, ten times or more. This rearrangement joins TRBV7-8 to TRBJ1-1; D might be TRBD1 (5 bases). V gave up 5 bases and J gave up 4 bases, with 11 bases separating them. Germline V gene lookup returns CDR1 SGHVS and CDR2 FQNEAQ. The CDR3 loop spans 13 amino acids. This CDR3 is CASSRDLPTEAFF. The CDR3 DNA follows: TGTGCCAGCAGCAGGGACCTCCCCACTGAAGCTTTCTTT.

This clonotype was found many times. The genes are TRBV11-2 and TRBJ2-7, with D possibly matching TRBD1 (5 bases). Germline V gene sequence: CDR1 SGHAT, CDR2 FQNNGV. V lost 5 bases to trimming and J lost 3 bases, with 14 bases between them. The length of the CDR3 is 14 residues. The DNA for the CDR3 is TGTGCCAGCAGCCCCCACGACAGCAGCTACGAGCAGTACTTC. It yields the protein CASSPHDSSYEQYF.

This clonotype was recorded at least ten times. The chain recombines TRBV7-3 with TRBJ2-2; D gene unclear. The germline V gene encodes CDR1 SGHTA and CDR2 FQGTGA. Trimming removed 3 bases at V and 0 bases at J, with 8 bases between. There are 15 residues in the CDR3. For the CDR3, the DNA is TGTGCCAGCAGCTTTAGGGCAGCGAACACCGGGGAGCTGTTTTTT. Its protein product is CASSFRAANTGELFF.

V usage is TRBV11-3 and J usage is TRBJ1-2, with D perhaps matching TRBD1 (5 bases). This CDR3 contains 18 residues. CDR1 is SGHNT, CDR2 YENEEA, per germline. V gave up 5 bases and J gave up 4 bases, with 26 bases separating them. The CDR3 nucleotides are TGTGCCAGCAGCACCCGAATAGGGCCCCCGGGGCACTTCTATGGCTACACCTTC. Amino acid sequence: CASSTRIGPPGHFYGYTF.

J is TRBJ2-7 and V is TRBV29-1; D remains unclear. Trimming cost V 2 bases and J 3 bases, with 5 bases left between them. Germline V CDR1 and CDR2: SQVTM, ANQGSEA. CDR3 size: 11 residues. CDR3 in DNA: TGCAGCGTTGAACAGAACTACGAGCAGTACTTC. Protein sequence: CSVEQNYEQYF.

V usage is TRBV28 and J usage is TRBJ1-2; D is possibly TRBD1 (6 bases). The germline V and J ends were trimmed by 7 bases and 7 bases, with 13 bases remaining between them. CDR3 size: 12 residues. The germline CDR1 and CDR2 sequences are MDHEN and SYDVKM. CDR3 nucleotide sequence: TGTGCCAGCAACTTCAGGGGTGGTGGCTACACCTTC. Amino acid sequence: CASNFRGGGYTF.

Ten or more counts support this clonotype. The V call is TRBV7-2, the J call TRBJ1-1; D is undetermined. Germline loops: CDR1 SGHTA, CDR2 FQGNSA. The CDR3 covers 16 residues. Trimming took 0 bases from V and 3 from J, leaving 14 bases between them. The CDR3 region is CASSLAFSYTHTEAFF. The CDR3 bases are TGTGCCAGCAGCTTAGCGTTTTCATACACCCACACTGAAGCTTTCTTT.

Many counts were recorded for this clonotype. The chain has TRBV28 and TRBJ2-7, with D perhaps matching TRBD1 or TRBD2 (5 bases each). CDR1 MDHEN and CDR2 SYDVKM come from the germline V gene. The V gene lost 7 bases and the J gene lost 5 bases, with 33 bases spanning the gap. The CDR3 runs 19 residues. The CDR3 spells CASIQEPGTQGSFFHEQYF. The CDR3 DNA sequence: TGTGCCAGCATCCAAGAGCCCGGGACCCAGGGATCCTTTTTCCACGAGCAGTACTTC. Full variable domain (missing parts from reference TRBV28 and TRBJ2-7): DVKVTQSSRYLVKRTGEKVFLECVQDMDHENMFWYRQDPGLGLRLIYFSYDVKMKEKGDIPEGYSVSREKKERFSLILESASTNQTSMYLCASIQEPGTQGSFFHEQYFGPGTRLTVT.

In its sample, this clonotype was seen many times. The CDR3 spells CASSQGTRVQETQYF. The CDR3 nucleotides are TGTGCCAGCAGCCAAGGGACTAGAGTACAAGAGACCCAGTACTTC. The chain couples TRBV3-1 to TRBJ2-5, with 7 bases matching TRBD2. The V gene end was trimmed by 1 base and the J gene end by 2 bases; junction bases not matched to a gene: 4. Germline V gene sequence: CDR1 LGHDT, CDR2 YNNKEL (reference sequence). This CDR3 is 15 amino acids long.

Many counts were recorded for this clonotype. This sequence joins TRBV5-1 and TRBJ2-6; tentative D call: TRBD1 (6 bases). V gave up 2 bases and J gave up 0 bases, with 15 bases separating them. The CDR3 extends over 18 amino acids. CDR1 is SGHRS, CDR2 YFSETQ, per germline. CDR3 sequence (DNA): TGCGCCAGCAGCTTTTACAGGGACCCAAGCTCTGGGGCCAACGTCCTGACTTTC. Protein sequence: CASSFYRDPSSGANVLTF.

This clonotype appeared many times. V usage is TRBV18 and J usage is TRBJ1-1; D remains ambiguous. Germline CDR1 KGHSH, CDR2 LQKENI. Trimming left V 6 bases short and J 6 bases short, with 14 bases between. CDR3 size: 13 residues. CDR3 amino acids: CASSALGGSEAFF. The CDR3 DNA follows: TGTGCCAGCTCCGCGTTAGGAGGATCTGAAGCTTTCTTT.

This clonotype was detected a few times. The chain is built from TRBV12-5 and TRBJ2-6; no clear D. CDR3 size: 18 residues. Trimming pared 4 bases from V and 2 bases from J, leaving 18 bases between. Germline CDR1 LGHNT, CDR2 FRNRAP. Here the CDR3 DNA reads TGTGCTAGTGGTTCCCCAAGGGTTACTCCCCCTGGGGCCAACGTCCTGACTTTC. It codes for CASGSPRVTPPGANVLTF.

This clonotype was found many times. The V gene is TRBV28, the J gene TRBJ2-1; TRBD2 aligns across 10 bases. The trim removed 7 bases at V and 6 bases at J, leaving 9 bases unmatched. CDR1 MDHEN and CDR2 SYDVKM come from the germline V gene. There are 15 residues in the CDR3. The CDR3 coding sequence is TGTGCCAGCACTGACGCTAGCGGGAGCGGCAATGAGCAGTTCTTC. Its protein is CASTDASGSGNEQFF.

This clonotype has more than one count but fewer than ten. The CDR3 DNA reads as TGTGCCAGCAGTTACTCGAGGTTAATTAGCGGGAGGCGTCACGAGCAGTACTTC. Its protein product is CASSYSRLISGRRHEQYF. The chain is built from TRBV6-6 and TRBJ2-7; TRBD2 agrees at 10 bases. The germline gives CDR1 MNHNY, CDR2 SVGAGI (reference sequence). V trimming: 0 bases; J trimming: 5 bases; junction bases outside the gene matches: 13. The CDR3 is made up of 18 amino acids.

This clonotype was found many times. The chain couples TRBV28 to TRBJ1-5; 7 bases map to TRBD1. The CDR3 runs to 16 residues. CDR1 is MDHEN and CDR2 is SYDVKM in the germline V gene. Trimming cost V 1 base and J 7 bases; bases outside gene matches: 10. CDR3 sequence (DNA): TGTGCCAGCAGTTTATCCAGGTACAGGGGAGGACAGCCCCAGCATTTT. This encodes CASSLSRYRGGQPQHF.